A selection of T cell receptor beta chains follows, all from one sample in a study of shared clonotypes between healthy human individuals. Assay: immunoSEQ multiplex PCR; the TCRdb copy retains only in-frame clones and omits some. The sample has around 500,000 clones; roughly four fifths are singletons. Specimen: PBMCs. The source of these receptors is a middle-aged woman in good health. Some clones in this sample may be carry-over from other donors' samples. Each CDR3 is given with its conserved first and last residue. The D gene is left open where the match is weak. The size field is filled for only some rows; it gives once, few, many or a size class.

CDR3: CASSSGQGDQPQHF
DNA: TGTGCCAGCTCGTCTGGACAGGGAGATCAGCCCCAGCATTTT
V: TRBV18
size: NA
D: TRBD1
J: TRBJ1-5

CDR3: CAISEKGAPTGELFF
DNA: TGTGCCATCAGTGAGAAGGGGGCGCCCACCGGGGAGCTGTTTTTT
V: TRBV10-3
size: NA
D: TRBD1
J: TRBJ2-2

CDR3: CASSLDRVNYGYTF
DNA: TGCGCCAGCAGCTTGGACAGGGTTAACTATGGCTACACCTTC
V: TRBV5-1
size: NA
D: NA
J: TRBJ1-2

CDR3: CASSSPSVYNEQFF
DNA: TGTGCCAGCAGCTCTCCTAGCGTTTACAATGAGCAGTTCTTC
V: TRBV4-2
size: NA
D: NA
J: TRBJ2-1

CDR3: CASSIVETGYQPQHF
DNA: TGTGCCAGTAGTATAGTAGAGACAGGGTATCAGCCCCAGCATTTT
V: TRBV19
size: NA
D: TRBD1
J: TRBJ1-5

CDR3: CASSHSVRATEAFF
DNA: TGCGCCAGCAGCCACTCGGTCAGGGCCACTGAAGCTTTCTTT
V: TRBV4-3
size: once
D: NA
J: TRBJ1-1

CDR3: CASSLDRGTHNEQFF
DNA: TGTGCCAGCAGCCTGGACAGGGGAACACACAATGAGCAGTTCTTC
V: TRBV2
size: NA
D: TRBD1
J: TRBJ2-1

CDR3: CASSLGGLAGRETQYF
DNA: TGCGCCAGCAGCTTAGGAGGACTAGCGGGACGAGAGACCCAGTACTTC
V: TRBV5-1
size: NA
D: TRBD2
J: TRBJ2-5

CDR3: CASSVGGSWTYEQYF
DNA: TGTGCCAGCAGTGTAGGAGGGAGCTGGACCTACGAGCAGTACTTC
V: TRBV6-5
size: NA
D: NA
J: TRBJ2-7

CDR3: CASSLGWGLSYEQYF
DNA: TGTGCCAGCAGCTTAGGTTGGGGATTGAGCTACGAGCAGTACTTC
V: TRBV11-2
size: NA
D: NA
J: TRBJ2-7

CDR3: CASSQDRTSGNTQYF
DNA: TGTGCCAGCAGCCAAGATCGAACTAGCGGGAATACGCAGTATTTT
V: TRBV4-2
size: NA
D: TRBD2
J: TRBJ2-3

CDR3: CASSLCYQFF
DNA: TGCGCCAGCAGTCTTTGCTATCAGTTCTTC
V: TRBV23-1
size: once
D: NA
J: TRBJ2-1

CDR3: CASSQVQHTLYGYTF
DNA: TGCGCCAGCAGCCAAGTCCAACATACTCTCTATGGCTACACCTTC
V: TRBV4-1
size: NA
D: NA
J: TRBJ1-2

CDR3: CATSRDLGQISYEQYF
DNA: TGTGCCACCAGCAGAGATCTGGGACAGATCTCCTACGAGCAGTACTTC
V: TRBV15
size: NA
D: TRBD1
J: TRBJ2-7

CDR3: CASSVDRGSSYEQYF
DNA: TGCGCCAGCAGCGTGGACAGGGGGAGCTCCTACGAGCAGTACTTC
V: TRBV5-1
size: many
D: TRBD1
J: TRBJ2-7

CDR3: CATGGFRREQYF
DNA: TGTGCCACCGGCGGTTTTCGCCGCGAGCAGTACTTC
V: TRBV7-6
size: NA
D: NA
J: TRBJ2-7

CDR3: CASSELAGPYEQYF
DNA: TGTGCCAGCAGTGAACTAGCGGGACCCTACGAGCAGTACTTC
V: TRBV6-1
size: NA
D: TRBD2
J: TRBJ2-7

CDR3: CASSLDTAQETQYF
DNA: TGTGCCAGCAGCTTAGATACAGCCCAAGAGACCCAGTACTTC
V: TRBV7-2
size: NA
D: NA
J: TRBJ2-5

CDR3: CASRGLSYNEQFF
DNA: TGTGCCAGCAGGGGACTATCTTACAATGAGCAGTTCTTC
V: TRBV4-2
size: NA
D: TRBD2
J: TRBJ2-1

CDR3: CASSALGTLNTEAFF
DNA: TGTGCCAGCAGTGCCTTGGGAACTCTGAACACTGAAGCTTTCTTT
V: TRBV2
size: NA
D: NA
J: TRBJ1-1

CDR3: CASSSRGLYNEQFF
DNA: TGTGCCAGCAGCTCTCGAGGACTCTACAATGAGCAGTTCTTC
V: TRBV7-3
size: NA
D: NA
J: TRBJ2-1

CDR3: CASSLSRVETQYF
DNA: TGCGCCAGCAGCTTGTCCAGGGTTGAGACCCAGTACTTC
V: TRBV5-1
size: few
D: NA
J: TRBJ2-5

CDR3: CASTGGLVQFDEQFF
DNA: TGTGCCAGCACAGGGGGACTGGTCCAATTCGATGAGCAGTTCTTC
V: TRBV28
size: NA
D: NA
J: TRBJ2-1

CDR3: CASSSTTSGMNEQFF
DNA: TGTGCCAGCAGTTCTACGACTAGCGGGATGAATGAGCAGTTCTTC
V: TRBV11-2
size: once
D: TRBD2
J: TRBJ2-1

CDR3: CASSERPNNEQFF
DNA: TGTGCCAGCAGTGAACGTCCGAACAATGAGCAGTTCTTC
V: TRBV6-4
size: once
D: NA
J: TRBJ2-1

CDR3: CASSKADRTYEQYF
DNA: TGTGCCAGCAGCAAAGCGGACAGAACCTACGAGCAGTACTTC
V: TRBV21-1
size: NA
D: NA
J: TRBJ2-7

CDR3: CASSPLDRDDYGYTF
DNA: TGTGCCAGCTCACCACTCGACAGGGATGACTATGGCTACACCTTC
V: TRBV18
size: NA
D: TRBD1
J: TRBJ1-2